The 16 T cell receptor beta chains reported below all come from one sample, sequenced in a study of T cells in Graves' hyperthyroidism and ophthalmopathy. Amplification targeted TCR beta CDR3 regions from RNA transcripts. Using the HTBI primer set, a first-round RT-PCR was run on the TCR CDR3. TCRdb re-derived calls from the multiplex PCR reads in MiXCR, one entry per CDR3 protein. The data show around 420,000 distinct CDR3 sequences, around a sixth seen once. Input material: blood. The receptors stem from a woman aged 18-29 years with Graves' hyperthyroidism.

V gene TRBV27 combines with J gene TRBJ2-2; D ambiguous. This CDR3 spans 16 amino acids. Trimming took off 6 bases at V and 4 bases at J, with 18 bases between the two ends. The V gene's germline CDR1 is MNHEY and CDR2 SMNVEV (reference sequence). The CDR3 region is CASSQHTAASTGELFF. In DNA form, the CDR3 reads TGTGCCAGCAGCCAACACACAGCTGCCTCCACCGGGGAGCTGTTTTTT.

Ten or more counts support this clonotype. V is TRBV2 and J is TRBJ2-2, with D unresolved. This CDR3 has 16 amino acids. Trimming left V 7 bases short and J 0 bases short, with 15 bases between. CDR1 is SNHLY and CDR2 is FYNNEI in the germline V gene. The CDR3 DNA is TGTGCCAGCACCGACCCTCTAAGAGCGAACACCGGGGAGCTGTTTTTT. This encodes CASTDPLRANTGELFF. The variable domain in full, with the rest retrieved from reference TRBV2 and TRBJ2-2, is EPEVTQTPSHQVTQMGQEVILRCVPISNHLYFYWYRQILGQKVEFLVSFYNNEISEKSEIFDDQFSVERPDGSNFTLKIRSTKLEDSAMYFCASTDPLRANTGELFFGEGSRLTVL.

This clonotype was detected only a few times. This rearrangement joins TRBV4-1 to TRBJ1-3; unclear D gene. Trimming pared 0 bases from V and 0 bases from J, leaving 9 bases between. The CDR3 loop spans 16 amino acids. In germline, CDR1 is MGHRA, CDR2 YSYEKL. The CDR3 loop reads CASSQDTGNSGNTIYF. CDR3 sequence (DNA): TGCGCCAGCAGCCAAGATACGGGGAACTCTGGAAACACCATATATTTT.

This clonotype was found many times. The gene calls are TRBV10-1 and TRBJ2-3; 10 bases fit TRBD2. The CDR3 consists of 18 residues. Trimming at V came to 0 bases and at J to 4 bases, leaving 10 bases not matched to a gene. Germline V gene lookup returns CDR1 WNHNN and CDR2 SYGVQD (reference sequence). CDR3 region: CASSESIASGSSADTQYF. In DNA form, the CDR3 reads TGCGCCAGCAGTGAGTCGATCGCTAGCGGGAGTAGTGCAGATACGCAGTATTTT.

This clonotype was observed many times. CDR3 DNA sequence: TGTGCCAGCAGCCCGACGACAGTAGAGGGCTACACCTTC. Amino acids: CASSPTTVEGYTF. The gene calls are TRBV5-5 and TRBJ1-2; TRBD1 might be the D (5 bases). CDR1 and CDR2 (germline): SGHKS, YYEKEE (reference sequence). There are 13 residues in the CDR3. The V end was cut by 4 bases, the J end by 8 bases, with 15 bases between.

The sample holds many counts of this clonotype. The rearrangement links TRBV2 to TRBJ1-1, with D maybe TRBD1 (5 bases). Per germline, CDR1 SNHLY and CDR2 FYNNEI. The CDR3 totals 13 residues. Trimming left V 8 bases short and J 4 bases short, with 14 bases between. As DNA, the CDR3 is TGTGCCAGCCACTCAGGGTATGGCACTGAAGCTTTCTTT. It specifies CASHSGYGTEAFF.

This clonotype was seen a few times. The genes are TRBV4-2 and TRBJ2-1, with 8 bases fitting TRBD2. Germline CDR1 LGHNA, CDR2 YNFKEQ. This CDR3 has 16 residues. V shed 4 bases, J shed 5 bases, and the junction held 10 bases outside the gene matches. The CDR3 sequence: CASSRWSGLGDNEQFF. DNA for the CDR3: TGTGCCAGCAGCCGCTGGTCGGGACTAGGAGACAATGAGCAGTTCTTC.

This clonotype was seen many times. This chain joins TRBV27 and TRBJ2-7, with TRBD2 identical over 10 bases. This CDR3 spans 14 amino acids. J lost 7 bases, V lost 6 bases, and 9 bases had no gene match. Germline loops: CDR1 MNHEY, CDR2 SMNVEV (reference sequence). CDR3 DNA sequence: TGTGCCAGCAGCTGGGGACTAGCGACTCGAGAGCAGTACTTC. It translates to CASSWGLATREQYF.

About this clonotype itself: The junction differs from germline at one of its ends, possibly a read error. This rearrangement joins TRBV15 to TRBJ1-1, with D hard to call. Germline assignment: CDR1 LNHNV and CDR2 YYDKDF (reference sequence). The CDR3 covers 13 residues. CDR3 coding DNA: TGTGCCACCAGCGGAGATCAAAGGACTGAAGCTTTCTTT. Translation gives CATSGDQRTEAFF.

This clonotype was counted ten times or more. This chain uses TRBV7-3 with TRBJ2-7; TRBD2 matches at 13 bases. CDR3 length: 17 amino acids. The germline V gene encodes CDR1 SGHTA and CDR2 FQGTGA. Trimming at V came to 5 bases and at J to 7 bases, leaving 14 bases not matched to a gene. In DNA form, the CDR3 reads TGTGCCAGCAGCAAAAGACCAGGGACTAGCGGGGATGGGGAGCAGTACTTC. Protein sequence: CASSKRPGTSGDGEQYF.

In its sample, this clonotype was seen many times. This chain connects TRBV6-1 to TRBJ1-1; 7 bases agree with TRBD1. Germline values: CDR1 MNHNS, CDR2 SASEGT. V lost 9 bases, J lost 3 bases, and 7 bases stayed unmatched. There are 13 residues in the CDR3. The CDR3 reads CASMPGGHTEAFF. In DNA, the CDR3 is TGTGCCAGTATGCCAGGGGGACACACTGAAGCTTTCTTT.

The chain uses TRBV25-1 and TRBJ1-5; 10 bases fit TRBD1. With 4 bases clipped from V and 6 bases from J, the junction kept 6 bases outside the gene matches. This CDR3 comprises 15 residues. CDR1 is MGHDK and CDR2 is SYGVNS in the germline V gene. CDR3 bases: TGTGCCAGCAGTGGCCGGACAGGGGGACTTCAGCCCCAGCATTTT. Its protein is CASSGRTGGLQPQHF. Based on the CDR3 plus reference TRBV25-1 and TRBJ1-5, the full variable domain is EADIYQTPRYLVIGTGKKITLECSQTMGHDKMYWYQQDPGMELHLIHYSYGVNSTEKGDLSSESTVSRIRTEHFPLTLESARPSHTSQYLCASSGRTGGLQPQHFGDGTRLSIL.

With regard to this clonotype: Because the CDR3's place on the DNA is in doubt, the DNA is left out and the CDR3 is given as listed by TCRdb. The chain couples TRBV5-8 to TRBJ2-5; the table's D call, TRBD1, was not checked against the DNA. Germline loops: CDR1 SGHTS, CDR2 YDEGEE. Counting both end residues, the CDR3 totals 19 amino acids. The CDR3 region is CASSFYICSTTGGLETQYF.

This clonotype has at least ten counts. In DNA form, the CDR3 reads TGTGCCAGCAGTGGGACTAGCGGGAGAAAGACCCAGTACTTC. This encodes CASSGTSGRKTQYF. The chain recombines TRBV12-3 or TRBV12-4 with TRBJ2-5; TRBD2 agrees at 14 bases. The trim removed 5 bases at V and 6 bases at J, leaving 2 bases unmatched. CDR3 length: 14 residues.

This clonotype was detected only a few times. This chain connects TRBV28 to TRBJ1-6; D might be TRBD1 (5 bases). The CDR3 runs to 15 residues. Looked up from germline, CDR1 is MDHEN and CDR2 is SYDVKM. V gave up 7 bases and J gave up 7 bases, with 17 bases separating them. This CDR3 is CASNMSGTQNSPLHF. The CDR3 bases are TGTGCCAGCAATATGTCCGGGACGCAAAATTCACCCCTCCACTTT.

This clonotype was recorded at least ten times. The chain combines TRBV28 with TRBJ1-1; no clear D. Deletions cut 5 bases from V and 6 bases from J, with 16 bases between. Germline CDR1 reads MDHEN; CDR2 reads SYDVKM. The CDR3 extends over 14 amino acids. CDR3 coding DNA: TGTGCCAGCAGTAGACGACGCTCTATTTCTGAAGCTTTCTTT. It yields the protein CASSRRRSISEAFF.